This TCR beta chain was profiled in a study of blood T cells in healthy people across ages. Overall study findings and caveats: Naive T cell percentage and TCR beta diversity correlated strongly. Higher diversity and more naive CD4+ cells were features of long-lived donors, compared to aged donors. Estimates of diversity drawn from one million T cells were considered underestimates.

The CDR3 is made up of 19 amino acids. CDR1 and CDR2 (germline): SGHRS, YFSETQ. With 1 base removed from V and 5 bases from J, the gap between germline ends came to 27 bases. Next came a second PCR, run for about 6 to 11 cycles, which used a sample-barcoded 5' primer along with a J-beta primer mix. With 12 random nucleotides, a template-switch adaptor tagged each individual cDNA molecule. TCRdb re-called the 5' RACE reads with MiXCR, one entry per CDR3 protein. The table includes about 670,000 distinct CDR3 sequences, around 43% detected once. Worth noting for this clonotype: Its antigen is undetermined.

The receptor was derived from a man older than 75 in good health. The sample taken for sequencing was blood. V gene TRBV5-1 combines with J gene TRBJ2-5; TRBD1 is a possible D gene (5 bases). The CDR3 loop is CASSLFGQFPMDEAETQYF. Written as DNA, the CDR3 is TGCGCCAGCAGCTTGTTCGGACAATTCCCGATGGATGAAGCCGAGACCCAGTACTTC.